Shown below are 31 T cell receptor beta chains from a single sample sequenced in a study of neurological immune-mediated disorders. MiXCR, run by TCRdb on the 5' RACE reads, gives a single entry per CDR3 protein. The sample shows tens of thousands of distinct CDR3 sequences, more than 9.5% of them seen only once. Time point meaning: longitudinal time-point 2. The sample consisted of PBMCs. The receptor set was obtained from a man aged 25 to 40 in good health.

CDR3 residues: CASSHGRETGNEQFF. CDR3 bases: TGTGCCAGCAGCCATGGGCGGGAGACCGGTAATGAGCAGTTCTTC. The chain has TRBV11-2 and TRBJ2-1; 7 bases are a match to TRBD2. The germline V gene encodes CDR1 SGHAT and CDR2 FQNNGV. V gave up 5 bases and J gave up 7 bases; unmatched junction bases: 11. The CDR3 contains 15 residues.

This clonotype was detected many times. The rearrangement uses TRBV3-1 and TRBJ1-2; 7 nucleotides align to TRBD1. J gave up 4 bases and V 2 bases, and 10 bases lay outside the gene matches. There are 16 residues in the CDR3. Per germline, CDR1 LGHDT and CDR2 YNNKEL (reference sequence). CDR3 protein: CASSQRTSRDSYGYTF. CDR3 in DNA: TGTGCCAGCAGCCAAAGGACCTCCCGGGACAGCTATGGCTACACCTTC.

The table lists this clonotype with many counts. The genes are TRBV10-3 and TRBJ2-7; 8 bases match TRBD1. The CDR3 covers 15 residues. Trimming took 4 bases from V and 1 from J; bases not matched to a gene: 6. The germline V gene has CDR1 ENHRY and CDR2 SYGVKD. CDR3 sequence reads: CAISAGGASSYEQYF. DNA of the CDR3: TGTGCCATCAGTGCAGGGGGCGCGTCTTCCTACGAGCAGTACTTC.

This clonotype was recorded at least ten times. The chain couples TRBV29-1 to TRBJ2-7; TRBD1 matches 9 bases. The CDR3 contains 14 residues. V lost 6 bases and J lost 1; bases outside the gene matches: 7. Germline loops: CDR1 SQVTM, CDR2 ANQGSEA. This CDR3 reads CSVYGTGKSYEQYF. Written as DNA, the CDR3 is TGCAGCGTCTACGGGACAGGGAAATCCTACGAGCAGTACTTC.

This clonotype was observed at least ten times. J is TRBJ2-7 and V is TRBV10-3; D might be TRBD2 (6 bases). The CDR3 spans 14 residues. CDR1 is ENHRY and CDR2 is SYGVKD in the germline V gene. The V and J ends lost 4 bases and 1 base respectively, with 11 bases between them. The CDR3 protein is CAISGGELSYEQYF. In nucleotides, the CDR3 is TGTGCCATCAGTGGGGGGGAGCTTTCCTACGAGCAGTACTTC.

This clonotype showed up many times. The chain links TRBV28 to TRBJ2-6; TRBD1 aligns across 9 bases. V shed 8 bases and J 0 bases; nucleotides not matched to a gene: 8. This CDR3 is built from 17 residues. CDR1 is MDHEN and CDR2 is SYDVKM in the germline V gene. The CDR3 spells CASLTGGAVSGANVLTF. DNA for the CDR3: TGTGCCAGCTTGACAGGGGGAGCGGTCTCTGGGGCCAACGTCCTGACTTTC.

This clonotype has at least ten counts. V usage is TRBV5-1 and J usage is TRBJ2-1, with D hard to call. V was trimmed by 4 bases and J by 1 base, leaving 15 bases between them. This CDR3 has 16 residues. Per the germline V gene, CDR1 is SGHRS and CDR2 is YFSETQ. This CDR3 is CASSPGHQGSYNEQFF. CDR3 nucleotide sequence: TGCGCCAGCAGCCCAGGCCACCAAGGGTCCTACAATGAGCAGTTCTTC.

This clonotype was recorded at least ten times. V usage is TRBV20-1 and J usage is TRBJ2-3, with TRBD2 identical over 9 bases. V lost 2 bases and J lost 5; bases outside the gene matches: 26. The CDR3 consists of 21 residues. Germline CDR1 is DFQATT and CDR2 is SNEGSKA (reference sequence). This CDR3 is CSARPSRLAAYIGQGLDTQYF. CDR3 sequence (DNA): TGCAGTGCTAGACCTTCTCGACTAGCGGCTTACATCGGGCAGGGGTTAGATACGCAGTATTTT.

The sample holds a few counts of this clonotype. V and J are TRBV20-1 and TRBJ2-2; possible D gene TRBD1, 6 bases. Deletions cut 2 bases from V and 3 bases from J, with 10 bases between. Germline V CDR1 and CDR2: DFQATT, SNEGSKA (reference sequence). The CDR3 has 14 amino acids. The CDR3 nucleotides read TGCAGTGCTAGAACCAGGGGATACACCGGGGAGCTGTTTTTT. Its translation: CSARTRGYTGELFF.

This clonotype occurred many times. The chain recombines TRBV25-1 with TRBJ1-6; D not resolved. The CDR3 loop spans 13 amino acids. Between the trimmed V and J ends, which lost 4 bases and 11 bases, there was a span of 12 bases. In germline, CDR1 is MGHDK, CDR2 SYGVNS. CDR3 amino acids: CASSGRVATPLHF. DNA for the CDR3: TGTGCCAGCAGTGGTAGGGTCGCTACACCCCTCCACTTT.

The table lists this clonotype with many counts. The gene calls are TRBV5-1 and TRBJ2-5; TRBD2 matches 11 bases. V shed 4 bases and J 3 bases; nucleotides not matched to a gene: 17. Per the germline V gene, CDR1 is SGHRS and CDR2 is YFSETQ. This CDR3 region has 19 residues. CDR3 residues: CASSPRPQASGRPKETQYF. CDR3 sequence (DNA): TGCGCCAGCAGCCCCCGCCCCCAAGCTAGCGGGAGGCCCAAAGAGACCCAGTACTTC.

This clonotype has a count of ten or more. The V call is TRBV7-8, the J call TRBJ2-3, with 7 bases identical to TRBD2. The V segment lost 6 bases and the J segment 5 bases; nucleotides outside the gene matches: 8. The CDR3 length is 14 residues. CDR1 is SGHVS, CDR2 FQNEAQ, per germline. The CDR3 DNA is TGTGCCAGCAGTTGGGGCGGGAGAAAAGATACGCAGTATTTT. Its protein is CASSWGGRKDTQYF. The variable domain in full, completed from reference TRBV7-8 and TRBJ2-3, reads GAGVSQSPRYKVAKRGQDVALRCDPISGHVSLFWYQQALGQGPEFLTYFQNEAQLDKSGLPSDRFFAERPEGSVSTLKIQRTQQEDSAVYLCASSWGGRKDTQYFGPGTRLTVL.

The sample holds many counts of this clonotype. The DNA of the CDR3 is TGTGCCAGCAGCCTGGACAGGGCTCGCGGCTACACCTTC. It encodes CASSLDRARGYTF. The J gene is TRBJ1-2, the V gene TRBV11-2; 8 bases fit TRBD1. V shed 5 bases, J shed 8 bases, and the junction held 7 bases outside the gene matches. Germline-derived CDR1 and CDR2 are SGHAT and FQNNGV. This CDR3 region has 13 residues.

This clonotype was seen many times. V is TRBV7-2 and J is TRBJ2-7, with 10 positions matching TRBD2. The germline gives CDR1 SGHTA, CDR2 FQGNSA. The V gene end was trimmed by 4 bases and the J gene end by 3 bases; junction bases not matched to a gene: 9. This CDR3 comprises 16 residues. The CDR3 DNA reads TGTGCCAGCAGCTCTGGGCTAGCGGGAGTTGGCTACGAGCAGTACTTC. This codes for CASSSGLAGVGYEQYF. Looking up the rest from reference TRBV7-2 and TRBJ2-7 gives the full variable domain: GAGVSQSPSNKVTEKGKDVELRCDPISGHTALYWYRQSLGQGLEFLIYFQGNSAPDKSGLPSDRFSAERTGGSVSTLTIQRTQQEDSAVYLCASSSGLAGVGYEQYFGPGTRLTVT.

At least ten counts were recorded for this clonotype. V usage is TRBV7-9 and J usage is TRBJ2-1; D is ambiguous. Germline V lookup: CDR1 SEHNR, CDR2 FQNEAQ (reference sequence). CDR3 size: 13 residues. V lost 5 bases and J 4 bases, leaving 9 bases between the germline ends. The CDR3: CASSPSEYNEQFF. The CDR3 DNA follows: TGTGCCAGCAGCCCCAGCGAGTACAATGAGCAGTTCTTC.

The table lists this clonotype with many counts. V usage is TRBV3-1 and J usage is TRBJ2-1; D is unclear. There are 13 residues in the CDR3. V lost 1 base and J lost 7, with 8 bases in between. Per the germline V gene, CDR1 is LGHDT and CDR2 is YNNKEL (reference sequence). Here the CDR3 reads CASSQAVVNEQFF. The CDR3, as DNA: TGTGCCAGCAGCCAAGCAGTAGTGAATGAGCAGTTCTTC.

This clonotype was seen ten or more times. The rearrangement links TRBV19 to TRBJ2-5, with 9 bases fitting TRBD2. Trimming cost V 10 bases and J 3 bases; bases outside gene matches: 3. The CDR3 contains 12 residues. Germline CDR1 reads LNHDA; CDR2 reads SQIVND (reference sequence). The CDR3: CATSSGEETQYF. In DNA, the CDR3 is TGTGCCACCTCTAGCGGGGAAGAGACCCAGTACTTC.

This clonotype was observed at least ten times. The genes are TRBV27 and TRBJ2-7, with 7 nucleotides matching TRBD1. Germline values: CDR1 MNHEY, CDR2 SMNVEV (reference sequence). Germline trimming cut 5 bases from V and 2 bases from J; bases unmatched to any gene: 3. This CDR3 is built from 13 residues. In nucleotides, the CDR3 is TGTGCCAGCAGTCAGGGGGTGCCCTACGAGCAGTACTTC. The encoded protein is CASSQGVPYEQYF.

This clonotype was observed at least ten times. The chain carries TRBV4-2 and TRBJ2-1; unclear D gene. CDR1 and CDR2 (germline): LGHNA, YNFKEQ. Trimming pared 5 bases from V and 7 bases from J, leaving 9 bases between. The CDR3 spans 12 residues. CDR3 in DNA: TGTGCCAGCAGCAAACTCCCAAATGAGCAGTTCTTC. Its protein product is CASSKLPNEQFF.

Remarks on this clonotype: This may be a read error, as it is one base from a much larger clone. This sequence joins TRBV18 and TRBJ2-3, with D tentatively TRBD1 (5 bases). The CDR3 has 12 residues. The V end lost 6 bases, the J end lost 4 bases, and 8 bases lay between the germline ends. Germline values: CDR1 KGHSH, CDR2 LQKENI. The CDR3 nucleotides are TGTGCCAGCTCCACAGGCTCAGATACGCAGTATTTT. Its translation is CASSTGSDTQYF.

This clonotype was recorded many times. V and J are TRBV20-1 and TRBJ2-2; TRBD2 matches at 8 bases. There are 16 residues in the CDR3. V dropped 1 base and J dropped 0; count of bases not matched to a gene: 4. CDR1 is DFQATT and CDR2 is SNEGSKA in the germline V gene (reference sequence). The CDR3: CSARALAEANTGELFF. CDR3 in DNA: TGCAGTGCTAGAGCACTAGCGGAGGCGAACACCGGGGAGCTGTTTTTT.

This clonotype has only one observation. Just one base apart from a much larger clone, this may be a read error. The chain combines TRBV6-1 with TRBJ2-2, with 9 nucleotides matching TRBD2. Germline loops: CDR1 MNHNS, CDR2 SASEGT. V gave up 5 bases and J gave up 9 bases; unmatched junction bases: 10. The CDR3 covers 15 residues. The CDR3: CASSTSGRWTWELFF. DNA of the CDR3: TGTGCCAGCAGTACAAGCGGGAGGTGGACCTGGGAGCTGTTTTTT.

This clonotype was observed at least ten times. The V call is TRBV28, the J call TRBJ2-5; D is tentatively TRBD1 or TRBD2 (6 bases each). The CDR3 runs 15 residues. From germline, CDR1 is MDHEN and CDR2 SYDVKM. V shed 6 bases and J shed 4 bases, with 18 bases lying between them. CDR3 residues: CASSSTWGARETQYF. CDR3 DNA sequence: TGTGCCAGCAGCTCGACTTGGGGGGCGCGAGAGACCCAGTACTTC.

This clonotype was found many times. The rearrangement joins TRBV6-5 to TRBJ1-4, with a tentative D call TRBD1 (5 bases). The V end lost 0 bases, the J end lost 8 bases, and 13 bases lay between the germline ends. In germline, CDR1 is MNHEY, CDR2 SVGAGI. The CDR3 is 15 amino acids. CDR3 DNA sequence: TGTGCCAGCAGTTACTCGGGGCAGGCCGCGGAAAAACTGTTTTTT. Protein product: CASSYSGQAAEKLFF.

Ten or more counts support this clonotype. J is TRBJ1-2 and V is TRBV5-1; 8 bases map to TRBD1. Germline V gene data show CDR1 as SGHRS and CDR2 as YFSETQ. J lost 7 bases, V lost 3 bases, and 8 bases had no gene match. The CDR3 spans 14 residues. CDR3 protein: CASSSSGGRLGYTF. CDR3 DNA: TGCGCCAGCAGCTCTTCAGGGGGCAGGCTTGGCTACACCTTC.

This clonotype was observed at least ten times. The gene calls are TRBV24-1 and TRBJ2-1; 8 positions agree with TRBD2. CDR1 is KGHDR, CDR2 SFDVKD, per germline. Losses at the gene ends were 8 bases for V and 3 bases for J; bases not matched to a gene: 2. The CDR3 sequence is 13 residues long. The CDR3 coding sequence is TGTGCCACCAATCGGGAGGGCTACAATGAGCAGTTCTTC. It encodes CATNREGYNEQFF.

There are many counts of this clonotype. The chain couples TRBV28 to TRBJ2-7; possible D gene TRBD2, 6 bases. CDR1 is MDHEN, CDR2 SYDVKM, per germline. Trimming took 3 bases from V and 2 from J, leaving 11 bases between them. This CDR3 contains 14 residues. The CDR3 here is CASSLFSGPYEQYF. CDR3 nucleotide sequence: TGTGCCAGCAGTTTGTTTAGCGGCCCCTACGAGCAGTACTTC.

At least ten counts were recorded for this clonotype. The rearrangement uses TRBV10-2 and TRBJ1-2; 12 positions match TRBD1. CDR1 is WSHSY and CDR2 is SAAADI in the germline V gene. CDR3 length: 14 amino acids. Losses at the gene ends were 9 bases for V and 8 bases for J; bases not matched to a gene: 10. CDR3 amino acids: CASSGTGGARGYTF. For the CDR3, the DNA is TGCGCCAGTTCCGGGACAGGGGGCGCGAGGGGCTACACCTTC.

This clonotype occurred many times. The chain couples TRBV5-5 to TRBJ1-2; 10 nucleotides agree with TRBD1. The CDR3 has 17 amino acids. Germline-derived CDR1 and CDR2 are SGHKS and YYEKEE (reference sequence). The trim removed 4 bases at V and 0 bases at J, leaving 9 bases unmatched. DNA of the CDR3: TGTGCCAGCAGCCAACGGACAGGGGGACTGCCTAACTATGGCTACACCTTC. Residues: CASSQRTGGLPNYGYTF. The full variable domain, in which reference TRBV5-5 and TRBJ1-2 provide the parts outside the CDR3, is DAGVTQSPTHLIKTRGQQVTLRCSPISGHKSVSWYQQVLGQGPQFIFQYYEKEERGRGNFPDRFSARQFPNYSSELNVNALLLGDSALYLCASSQRTGGLPNYGYTFGSGTRLTVV.

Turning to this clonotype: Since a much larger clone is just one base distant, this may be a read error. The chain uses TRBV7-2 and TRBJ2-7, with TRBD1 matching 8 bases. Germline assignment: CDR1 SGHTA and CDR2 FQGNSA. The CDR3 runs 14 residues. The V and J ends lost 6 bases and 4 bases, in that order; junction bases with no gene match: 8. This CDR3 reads CASRSSRGPYEQYF. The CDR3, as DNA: TGTGCCAGCAGATCCAGCAGGGGGCCGTACGAGCAGTACTTC.

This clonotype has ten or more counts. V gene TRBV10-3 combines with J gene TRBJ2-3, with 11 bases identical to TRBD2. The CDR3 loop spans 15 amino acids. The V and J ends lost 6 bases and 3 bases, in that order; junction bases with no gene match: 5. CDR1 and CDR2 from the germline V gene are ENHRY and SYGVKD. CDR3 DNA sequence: TGTGCCATCAGGGAGACTAGCGGGATTACAGATACGCAGTATTTT. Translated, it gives CAIRETSGITDTQYF.